The table lists the clone carrying this TCR beta chain with many counts. What it recognizes is unknown. CDR1 SGHAT and CDR2 FQNNGV come from the germline V gene. The CDR3 is made up of 15 amino acids. Trimming took 3 bases from V and 5 from J; bases not matched to a gene: 2. This sample is drawn from a study of blood T cells in healthy people across ages. Through a sample-barcoded 5' primer and a J-beta primer mix, a second PCR was run for about 6 to 11 cycles. Sequencing of every sample gave 3 million or more CDR3-containing paired-end reads. Each CDR3 protein is one row after TCRdb ran MiXCR on the 5' RACE reads. Of hundreds of thousands of distinct CDR3 sequences detected, about a third appear once; the ten largest clones hold 15% to 19%. Every sample had a minimum of 6 million PBMCs isolated. Study results and limitations: A conclusive naive versus antigen-experienced comparison was prevented by the unsorted PBMCs. TCR beta diversity, measured per million T cells, fell in a roughly linear way with age.

Sequencing was carried out using blood. The clonotype originates from a woman of 80 years or more in good health. The chain carries TRBV11-2 and TRBJ2-5, with 14 bases aligning to TRBD2. CDR3 nucleotide sequence: TGTGCCAGCAGCTTGGGACTAGCGGGGGCGGAGACCCAGTACTTC. Translating gives CASSLGLAGAETQYF.